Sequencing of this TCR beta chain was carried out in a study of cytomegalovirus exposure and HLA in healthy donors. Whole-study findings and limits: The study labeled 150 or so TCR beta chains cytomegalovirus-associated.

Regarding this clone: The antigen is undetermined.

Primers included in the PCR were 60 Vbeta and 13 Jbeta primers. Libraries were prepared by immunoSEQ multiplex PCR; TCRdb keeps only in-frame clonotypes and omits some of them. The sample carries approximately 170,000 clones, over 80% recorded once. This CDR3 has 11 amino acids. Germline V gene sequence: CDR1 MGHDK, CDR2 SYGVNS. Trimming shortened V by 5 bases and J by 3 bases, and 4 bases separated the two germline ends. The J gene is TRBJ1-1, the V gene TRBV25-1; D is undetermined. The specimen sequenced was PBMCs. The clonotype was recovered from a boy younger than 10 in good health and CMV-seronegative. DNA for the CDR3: TGTGCCAGCAGTTATTACACTGAAGCTTTCTTT. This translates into CASSYYTEAFF.